This TCR beta chain was sequenced during a study of response to subunit inactivated influenza vaccine. General study findings and limits: New T cells are recruited in small numbers by each seasonal influenza vaccination, according to the authors' suggestion.

A remark on this clonotype: The antigen remains undetermined.

Per the germline V gene, CDR1 is LGHDT and CDR2 is YNNKEL (reference sequence). J gave up 1 base and V 6 bases, and 6 bases lay outside the gene matches. The CDR3 is made up of 16 amino acids. TCRdb passed the RT-PCR reads through MiXCR, listing each CDR3 protein once. The sample yields a few hundred thousand distinct CDR3 sequences, approximately 15% seen once. This chain connects TRBV3-1 to TRBJ2-3; 11 nucleotides line up with TRBD2. The source of this sequence is a man aged 45-60 years who received an inactivated influenza vaccine. This material consisted of PBMCs from blood, taken 12 days after vaccination. The CDR3 nucleotides are TGTGCCAGCAGTCTGATGGGACTAGCGGGCACAGATACGCAGTATTTT. Translation: CASSLMGLAGTDTQYF.